These 27 T cell receptor beta chains originate from one sample sequenced in a study of shared clonotypes between healthy human individuals. Produced via immunoSEQ multiplex PCR; TCRdb's table is partial and in-frame only. This sample carries about 1.4 million clones, approximately 97% of them seen once, and the ten largest clones take about 1%. The specimen was naive CD4+ T cells sorted from blood. Subset reported: CD45RA+ positively selected. The receptors shown here come from a young man in good health.

This chain links TRBV5-1 with TRBJ2-7, with a tentative D call TRBD1 (8 bases). Germline loops: CDR1 SGHRS, CDR2 YFSETQ. The V end was cut by 1 base, the J end by 2 bases, with 13 bases between. The CDR3 is 15 amino acids. The CDR3 reads CASSLLQGGTYEQYF. CDR3 sequence (DNA): TGCGCCAGCAGCTTGTTACAGGGGGGGACCTACGAGCAGTACTTC.

This sequence joins TRBV5-4 and TRBJ2-1; 15 nucleotides align to TRBD2. Germline values: CDR1 SGHNT, CDR2 YYREEE (reference sequence). The CDR3 is 16 residues long. Trimming took 4 bases from V and 6 from J; bases not matched to a gene: 5. The CDR3 spells CASSTGLAGGPNEQFF. Here the CDR3 DNA reads TGTGCCAGCAGCACGGGACTAGCGGGAGGCCCCAATGAGCAGTTCTTC.

The chain uses TRBV6-5 and TRBJ2-5; D gene unclear. Germline V gene data show CDR1 as MNHEY and CDR2 as SVGAGI. Trimming pared 0 bases from V and 8 bases from J, leaving 4 bases between. CDR3 size: 11 residues. The chain's CDR3 is CASSYSSTQYF. The CDR3 DNA reads as TGTGCCAGCAGTTACTCGAGTACCCAGTACTTC.

This clone was detected once. The genes are TRBV11-1 and TRBJ2-1, with 13 bases lining up with TRBD2. The CDR3 has 19 residues. Germline values: CDR1 SGHAT, CDR2 FQDESV (reference sequence). The junction had 12 bases not matched to a gene; V was cut back by 2 bases and J by 5 bases. The CDR3 region has the DNA TGTGCCAGCAGCTTATATATAAGGCCCGGGACTAGCGGGGACAATGAGCAGTTCTTC. Its protein product is CASSLYIRPGTSGDNEQFF.

V and J are TRBV5-4 and TRBJ2-1, with TRBD2 matching over 10 bases. Germline CDR1 SGHNT, CDR2 YYREEE (reference sequence). Trimming cost V 1 base and J 9 bases; bases outside gene matches: 7. The CDR3 totals 15 residues. The CDR3 protein is CASSLKTSGAAEQFF. CDR3 DNA: TGTGCCAGCAGCTTGAAAACTAGCGGGGCCGCTGAGCAGTTCTTC.

The chain combines TRBV6-1 with TRBJ2-5; 7 bases agree with TRBD2. CDR3 length: 14 amino acids. V lost 5 bases and J lost 4; bases outside the gene matches: 7. Germline V gene data show CDR1 as MNHNS and CDR2 as SASEGT. The CDR3 DNA reads as TGTGCCAGCAGTCTCTTAGCGGGCGTAGAGACCCAGTACTTC. This encodes CASSLLAGVETQYF.

The gene calls are TRBV7-2 and TRBJ2-7; TRBD1 matches at 8 bases. CDR1 is SGHTA and CDR2 is FQGNSA in the germline V gene. Trimming cost V 5 bases and J 4 bases; bases outside gene matches: 10. The CDR3 has 15 amino acids. CDR3 DNA: TGTGCCAGCAGCCCACCCCGGACAGGGTTTTACGAGCAGTACTTC. Translating gives CASSPPRTGFYEQYF.

The V gene is TRBV10-3, the J gene TRBJ2-7; TRBD1 matches at 8 bases. The CDR3 runs 13 residues. The germline gives CDR1 ENHRY, CDR2 SYGVKD. The J segment lost 4 bases and the V segment lost 4 bases, leaving 3 bases of the junction unmatched. The CDR3 region is CAISGDRQYEQYF. CDR3 nucleotide sequence: TGTGCCATCAGTGGGGACAGGCAGTACGAGCAGTACTTC.

The genes are TRBV18 and TRBJ2-7; D possibly corresponds to TRBD1 (6 bases). The ends were cut back, 5 bases at V and 2 bases at J, with 10 bases in the middle. The length of the CDR3 is 13 residues. CDR1 is KGHSH and CDR2 is LQKENI in the germline V gene. The CDR3 DNA reads TGTGCCAGCTCAACACAGGGTGCCTACGAGCAGTACTTC. Its translation: CASSTQGAYEQYF.

For this clone: This CDR3 is also generated by other DNA sequences in the sample. The CDR3 is CASSLGGYGYTF. In DNA form, the CDR3 reads TGCGCCAGCAGCTTGGGAGGGTATGGCTACACCTTC. This chain connects TRBV5-1 to TRBJ1-2; D uncertain. Looked up from germline, CDR1 is SGHRS and CDR2 is YFSETQ. The V gene lost 0 bases and the J gene lost 5 bases, with 5 bases spanning the gap. The CDR3 contains 12 residues.

The J gene is TRBJ2-7, the V gene TRBV18; D possibly corresponds to TRBD1 (6 bases). The CDR3 is made up of 15 amino acids. Per the germline V gene, CDR1 is KGHSH and CDR2 is LQKENI. V was clipped by 2 bases and J by 0 bases, with 11 bases between them. DNA of the CDR3: TGTGCCAGCTCACCATCAGGGGCCCGCTCCTACGAGCAGTACTTC. This translates into CASSPSGARSYEQYF.

The chain recombines TRBV5-4 with TRBJ2-7, with D unclear. The CDR3 is 12 amino acids. V was shortened by 4 bases and J by 4 bases, with 9 bases between the two germline ends. Looked up from germline, CDR1 is SGHNT and CDR2 is YYREEE (reference sequence). CDR3 sequence: CASSNTGYEQYF. In nucleotides, the CDR3 is TGTGCCAGCAGCAACACTGGTTACGAGCAGTACTTC.

The V and J genes are TRBV5-4 and TRBJ2-7; 8 bases are a match to TRBD1. After removal of 3 bases from V and 3 bases from J, the junction contained 5 bases not matched to a gene. Germline CDR1 reads SGHNT; CDR2 reads YYREEE (reference sequence). CDR3 length: 14 residues. The CDR3 spells CASSSGTGLYEQYF. As DNA, the CDR3 is TGTGCCAGCAGCTCCGGGACAGGCCTCTACGAGCAGTACTTC.

V and J are TRBV5-1 and TRBJ2-3, with 12 bases aligning to TRBD2. Germline lookup yields CDR1 SGHRS and CDR2 YFSETQ. V gave up 2 bases and J gave up 1 base; unmatched junction bases: 2. The length of the CDR3 is 16 residues. This CDR3 is CASSFGLAGRTDTQYF. The CDR3 DNA reads TGCGCCAGCAGCTTCGGACTAGCGGGGCGCACAGATACGCAGTATTTT.

V is TRBV10-1 and J is TRBJ2-3, with TRBD1 identical over 7 bases. Trimming at V came to 9 bases and at J to 2 bases, leaving 11 bases not matched to a gene. This CDR3 has 15 residues. The V gene's germline CDR1 is WNHNN and CDR2 SYGVQD (reference sequence). The CDR3 DNA reads as TGCGCCAGTACCAGGGGGACCCGTACCACAGATACGCAGTATTTT. It encodes CASTRGTRTTDTQYF.

The chain uses TRBV10-2 and TRBJ1-2; no definite D call. CDR3 length: 15 residues. Per germline, CDR1 WSHSY and CDR2 SAAADI. The V gene lost 1 base and the J gene lost 7 bases, with 16 bases spanning the gap. The CDR3 is CASSEWTVAGGGYTF. The CDR3 coding sequence is TGCGCCAGCAGTGAGTGGACGGTGGCAGGAGGTGGCTACACCTTC.

The chain has TRBV30 and TRBJ2-7; D is ambiguous. Germline CDR1 and CDR2: GTSNPN and SVGIG (reference sequence). With 4 bases removed from V and 0 bases from J, the gap between germline ends came to 10 bases. The CDR3 has 13 residues. CDR3 in DNA: TGTGCCTGGATAAAGGCAAACTCCTACGAGCAGTACTTC. It yields the protein CAWIKANSYEQYF. The entire variable domain, with the rest obtained from reference TRBV30 and TRBJ2-7, is as follows: SQTIHQWPATLVQPVGSPLSLECTVEGTSNPNLYWYRQAAGRGLQLLFYSVGIGQISSEVPQNLSASRPQDRQFILSSKKLLLSDSGFYLCAWIKANSYEQYFGPGTRLTVT.

This clone is a singleton in its sample. The chain is built from TRBV14 and TRBJ2-5, with TRBD2 as a possible D gene (6 bases). The V end lost 4 bases, the J end lost 4 bases, and 16 bases lay between the germline ends. The CDR3 spans 15 residues. Germline V gives CDR1 SGHDN, CDR2 FVKESK. This CDR3 is CASSPNSGRGETQYF. Written as DNA, the CDR3 is TGTGCCAGCAGCCCCAATTCGGGGCGGGGAGAGACCCAGTACTTC.

The rearrangement uses TRBV28 and TRBJ2-7; 14 bases line up with TRBD2. Germline-derived CDR1 and CDR2 are MDHEN and SYDVKM. Trimming cost V 3 bases and J 3 bases; bases outside gene matches: 13. This CDR3 has 19 amino acids. Here the CDR3 reads CASSFHSGTSGRVDYEQYF. In DNA, the CDR3 is TGTGCCAGCAGTTTTCATTCCGGGACTAGCGGGAGAGTTGACTACGAGCAGTACTTC.

J is TRBJ2-5 and V is TRBV2; 10 nucleotides agree with TRBD2. The V gene end was trimmed by 8 bases and the J gene end by 2 bases; junction bases not matched to a gene: 2. The germline CDR1 and CDR2 sequences are SNHLY and FYNNEI. This CDR3 region has 13 residues. The CDR3 coding sequence is TGTGCCAGCCGGACTAGCGGTCAAGAGACCCAGTACTTC. As protein: CASRTSGQETQYF.

Notes on this clone: The junction and the germline gene differ at one end; a read error may be behind it. The chain employs TRBV18 and TRBJ2-3; D is unresolved. Germline V gene data show CDR1 as KGHSH and CDR2 as LQKENI. The CDR3 is made up of 13 amino acids. CDR3 nucleotides: TGTGCCAGTTCACGCGCTAGCACAGATACGCAGTATTTT. Translating it yields CASSRASTDTQYF. The full variable domain, with the rest looked up from reference TRBV18 and TRBJ2-3, is NAGVMQNPRHLVRRRGQEARLRCSPMKGHSHVYWYRQLPEEGLKFMVYLQKENIIDESGMPKERFSAEFPKEGPSILRIQQVVRGDSAAYFCASSRASTDTQYFGPGTRLTVL.

The J gene is TRBJ1-1, the V gene TRBV29-1; tentatively, D is TRBD1 (6 bases). Germline V gene data show CDR1 as SQVTM and CDR2 as ANQGSEA. Trimming took 7 bases from V and 5 from J, leaving 14 bases between them. The CDR3 runs 12 residues. CDR3: CSAQRGDTEAFF. CDR3 DNA: TGCAGCGCACAAAGGGGGGATACTGAAGCTTTCTTT.

Comments on this clone: This specimen includes other DNA sequences encoding the same CDR3. V gene TRBV9 combines with J gene TRBJ2-5, with 7 bases that match TRBD1. CDR1 is SGDLS, CDR2 YYNGEE, per germline. This CDR3 has 14 amino acids. With 2 bases clipped from V and 2 bases from J, the junction kept 3 bases outside the gene matches. The CDR3 nucleotides read TGTGCCAGCAGCGTTGACAGGGATCAAGAGACCCAGTACTTC. It specifies CASSVDRDQETQYF.

The gene calls are TRBV21-1 and TRBJ2-3; the DNA was not used to check the table's D call, TRBD1. TRBV21-1 constitutes a pseudogene. The CDR3 has 14 residues. This chain's CDR3 is CASPTGAPTDTQYF. CDR3 sequence (DNA): TGTGCCAGCCCGACAGGGGCGCCGACAGATACGCAGTATTTT.

V and J are TRBV6-1 and TRBJ2-3; D gene uncertain. From germline, CDR1 is MNHNS and CDR2 SASEGT. The CDR3 consists of 15 residues. Deletions cut 7 bases from V and 4 bases from J, with 18 bases between. The CDR3 region is CASTMPPGWADTQYF. In DNA, the CDR3 is TGTGCCAGCACCATGCCTCCAGGCTGGGCAGATACGCAGTATTTT.

This clone was seen just once. The chain joins TRBV30 to TRBJ2-3; 8 bases match TRBD1. CDR1 GTSNPN and CDR2 SVGIG come from the germline V gene (reference sequence). With V trimmed by 1 base and J by 5 bases, 5 bases remained unmatched. The CDR3 extends over 14 amino acids. CDR3 region: CAWSGRGLEDTQYF. The CDR3 nucleotides read TGTGCCTGGAGTGGCAGGGGGCTAGAAGATACGCAGTATTTT. The complete variable domain, with remaining parts taken from reference TRBV30 and TRBJ2-3, reads SQTIHQWPATLVQPVGSPLSLECTVEGTSNPNLYWYRQAAGRGLQLLFYSVGIGQISSEVPQNLSASRPQDRQFILSSKKLLLSDSGFYLCAWSGRGLEDTQYFGPGTRLTVL.

The V and J genes are TRBV5-4 and TRBJ2-2, with TRBD2 identical over 8 bases. This CDR3 has 14 amino acids. From germline, CDR1 is SGHNT and CDR2 YYREEE (reference sequence). V was pared by 4 bases and J by 6 bases, with 5 bases of the junction left unmatched. The CDR3 sequence: CASSLRTSPGELFF. The CDR3, as DNA: TGTGCCAGCAGCCTCCGGACTAGCCCCGGGGAGCTGTTTTTT.